Listed below are T cell receptor beta chains from one sample, sequenced in a study of shared clonotypes between healthy human individuals. Repertoires were generated with immunoSEQ multiplex PCR, while TCRdb's copy carries only in-frame clones and drops some. This table holds millions of clones, 90% to 95% found once. The material sequenced was naive CD4+ T cells sorted from blood. These receptors were obtained from a young man in good health. Each CDR3 is given with its conserved first and last residue. D genes are given only for firm matches. Size values are once, few and many counts, or a class for expanded clones, and some rows have none.

size: -; D: -; V: TRBV7-2; J: TRBJ1-4; CDR3: CASSSGPNNEKLFF; DNA: TGTGCCAGCAGCTCCGGACCAAACAATGAAAAACTGTTTTTT
size: -; D: -; V: TRBV30; J: TRBJ1-2; CDR3: CAWTTGLGGYTF; DNA: TGTGCCTGGACGACAGGACTTGGGGGCTACACCTTC
size: -; D: TRBD1; V: TRBV29-1; J: TRBJ1-5; CDR3: CSAMDRGPGQPQHF; DNA: TGCAGCGCAATGGACAGGGGGCCTGGGCAGCCCCAGCATTTT
size: -; D: -; V: TRBV28; J: TRBJ1-1; CDR3: CASSQGVNTEAFF; DNA: TGTGCCAGCAGTCAGGGAGTGAACACTGAAGCTTTCTTT
size: once; D: -; V: TRBV7-9; J: TRBJ2-2; CDR3: CASTLFWDSGELFF; DNA: TGTGCCAGCACCCTCTTTTGGGATTCCGGGGAGCTGTTTTTT
size: once; D: -; V: TRBV2; J: TRBJ1-5; CDR3: CASRDGQTLLSNQPQHF; DNA: TGTGCCAGCAGAGATGGGCAGACCTTATTAAGCAATCAGCCCCAGCATTTT
size: -; D: TRBD1; V: TRBV20-1; J: TRBJ2-7; CDR3: CSVTGEYF; DNA: TGCAGTGTGACAGGGGAGTACTTC
size: -; D: TRBD1; V: TRBV4-2; J: TRBJ2-1; CDR3: CASSQPDRGQGNEQFF; DNA: TGTGCCAGCAGCCAACCCGACAGGGGGCAAGGCAATGAGCAGTTCTTC
size: -; D: TRBD2; V: TRBV5-1; J: TRBJ2-5; CDR3: CASSLTSGGEGTQYF; DNA: TGCGCCAGCAGCTTGACTAGCGGAGGGGAGGGGACCCAGTACTTC
size: -; D: -; V: TRBV5-6; J: TRBJ2-5; CDR3: CASSLLVAQETQYF; DNA: TGTGCCAGCAGCCTGCTGGTGGCCCAAGAGACCCAGTACTTC
size: -; D: -; V: TRBV5-4; J: TRBJ2-5; CDR3: CASSHIAREETQYF; DNA: TGTGCCAGCAGCCACATAGCCCGAGAAGAGACCCAGTACTTC
size: -; D: -; V: TRBV2; J: TRBJ2-2; CDR3: CASATLRNTGELFF; DNA: TGTGCCAGCGCCACCCTGAGAAACACCGGGGAGCTGTTTTTT
size: -; D: TRBD1; V: TRBV6-5; J: TRBJ1-5; CDR3: CASRENRGREPQHF; DNA: TGTGCCAGCAGGGAGAACAGGGGTAGGGAGCCCCAGCATTTT
size: few; D: -; V: TRBV18; J: TRBJ2-7; CDR3: CASSPRGDEQYF; DNA: TGTGCCAGCTCACCCCGCGGGGACGAGCAGTACTTC
size: -; D: TRBD1; V: TRBV2; J: TRBJ2-2; CDR3: CASSEDTGAGELFF; DNA: TGTGCCAGCAGTGAAGATACAGGGGCCGGGGAGCTGTTTTTT
size: -; D: TRBD2; V: TRBV7-8; J: TRBJ2-7; CDR3: CASSLVGGGSSYEQYF; DNA: TGTGCCAGCAGCTTAGTGGGCGGGGGGAGCTCCTACGAGCAGTACTTC
size: -; D: TRBD2; V: TRBV6-1; J: TRBJ2-1; CDR3: CASTLLAGALYEQFF; DNA: TGTGCCAGCACCTTATTAGCGGGGGCCCTTTATGAGCAGTTCTTC
size: once; D: -; V: TRBV28; J: TRBJ2-7; CDR3: CASSNSGFRSSYEQYF; DNA: TGTGCCAGCAGTAACTCAGGGTTCCGGAGCTCCTACGAGCAGTACTTC
size: -; D: -; V: TRBV2; J: TRBJ1-1; CDR3: CASRGHESGGTEAFF; DNA: TGTGCCAGCAGGGGTCATGAATCGGGCGGCACTGAAGCTTTCTTT
size: -; D: -; V: TRBV7-3; J: TRBJ2-7; CDR3: CASSLTGSPYEQYF; DNA: TGTGCCAGCAGCTTAACCGGGTCCCCCTACGAGCAGTACTTC
size: -; D: TRBD1; V: TRBV5-1; J: TRBJ2-1; CDR3: CASSLVGQGMNEQFF; DNA: TGCGCCAGCAGCTTGGTAGGACAGGGGATGAATGAGCAGTTCTTC
size: once; D: -; V: TRBV27; J: TRBJ2-5; CDR3: CASSLQGIGTQYF; DNA: TGTGCCAGCAGTTTACAGGGGATTGGGACCCAGTACTTC
size: -; D: TRBD1; V: TRBV7-9; J: TRBJ1-2; CDR3: CASSLGRGQDGYTF; DNA: TGTGCCAGCAGCTTAGGCAGGGGGCAGGATGGCTACACCTTC
size: -; D: TRBD2; V: TRBV6-5; J: TRBJ2-3; CDR3: CASSYTSGAPDTQYF; DNA: TGTGCCAGCAGTTACACTAGCGGGGCTCCAGATACGCAGTATTTT
size: -; D: TRBD1; V: TRBV15; J: TRBJ1-2; CDR3: CATSLRTGPYGYTF; DNA: TGTGCCACCAGCTTACGGACAGGGCCCTATGGCTACACCTTC
size: -; D: -; V: TRBV23-1; J: TRBJ1-5; CDR3: CASSQSVRGGNQPQHF; DNA: TGCGCCAGCAGTCAATCGGTTAGGGGCGGGAATCAGCCCCAGCATTTT
size: once; D: TRBD1; V: TRBV2; J: TRBJ1-2; CDR3: CASSSTGRGYTF; DNA: TGTGCCAGCAGTTCGACAGGGAGGGGCTACACCTTC
size: -; D: -; V: TRBV15; J: TRBJ1-1; CDR3: CATSSGKGRTEAFF; DNA: TGTGCCACCAGCTCCGGAAAGGGGAGGACTGAAGCTTTCTTT
size: -; D: -; V: TRBV2; J: TRBJ2-5; CDR3: CASKGQNLNQETQYF; DNA: TGTGCCAGTAAGGGGCAGAATCTCAACCAAGAGACCCAGTACTTC
size: -; D: -; V: TRBV2; J: TRBJ1-2; CDR3: CASVLGMGGYTF; DNA: TGTGCCAGCGTTCTAGGGATGGGGGGCTACACCTTC
size: once; D: -; V: TRBV6-5; J: TRBJ1-1; CDR3: CASSSTGTDTEAFF; DNA: TGTGCCAGCAGTTCGACCGGGACGGACACTGAAGCTTTCTTT
size: -; D: -; V: TRBV4-3; J: TRBJ1-1; CDR3: CASSQDGPVNTEAFF; DNA: TGCGCCAGCAGCCAAGACGGACCCGTGAACACTGAAGCTTTCTTT
size: -; D: TRBD2; V: TRBV4-3; J: TRBJ2-1; CDR3: CASSQAPAGGPREANEQFF; DNA: TGCGCCAGCAGCCAAGCTCCAGCGGGAGGGCCAAGAGAGGCCAATGAGCAGTTCTTC
size: -; D: TRBD1; V: TRBV7-8; J: TRBJ1-1; CDR3: CASSSRTGWNTEAFF; DNA: TGTGCCAGCAGCTCCCGGACAGGGTGGAACACTGAAGCTTTCTTT
size: -; D: -; V: TRBV5-1; J: TRBJ2-1; CDR3: CASSFSPGMVSEQFF; DNA: TGCGCCAGCAGCTTTTCCCCGGGAATGGTCAGTGAGCAGTTCTTC
size: -; D: -; V: TRBV18; J: TRBJ1-1; CDR3: CASSPAVGTIMNTEAFF; DNA: TGTGCCAGCTCACCAGCGGTTGGGACAATTATGAACACTGAAGCTTTCTTT
size: once; D: TRBD1; V: TRBV11-2; J: TRBJ1-5; CDR3: CASSLEPGGSNQPQHF; DNA: TGTGCCAGCAGCTTAGAGCCAGGGGGGAGCAATCAGCCCCAGCATTTT
size: -; D: -; V: TRBV18; J: TRBJ2-7; CDR3: CASSPGYEQYF; DNA: TGTGCCAGCTCCCCGGGGTACGAGCAGTACTTC
size: -; D: -; V: TRBV9; J: TRBJ2-7; CDR3: CASSRDLPDGEQYF; DNA: TGTGCCAGCAGCCGAGACTTACCCGATGGCGAGCAGTACTTC
size: -; D: -; V: TRBV13; J: TRBJ2-2; CDR3: CASSRRAGNTGELFF; DNA: TGTGCCAGCAGCCGGAGGGCGGGAAACACCGGGGAGCTGTTTTTT
size: once; D: -; V: TRBV28; J: TRBJ1-1; CDR3: CASFSVGVGNTEAFF; DNA: TGTGCCAGCTTTTCCGTGGGGGTTGGGAACACTGAAGCTTTCTTT
size: -; D: TRBD1; V: TRBV10-3; J: TRBJ1-4; CDR3: CAIRREQGEEEKLFF; DNA: TGTGCCATCAGAAGAGAACAGGGGGAGGAGGAAAAACTGTTTTTT
size: -; D: -; V: TRBV2; J: TRBJ2-3; CDR3: CATAGATDTQYF; DNA: TGTGCCACCGCGGGGGCCACAGATACGCAGTATTTT
size: -; D: -; V: TRBV18; J: TRBJ1-3; CDR3: CASSPLDGSGNTIYF; DNA: TGTGCCAGCTCACCACTGGATGGGTCTGGAAACACCATATATTTT
size: -; D: -; V: TRBV4-3; J: TRBJ2-3; CDR3: CASSPAGSTDTQYF; DNA: TGCGCCAGCAGCCCTGCAGGTAGCACAGATACGCAGTATTTT
size: -; D: TRBD2; V: TRBV18; J: TRBJ2-1; CDR3: CASSPAHGTSLNEQFF; DNA: TGTGCCAGCTCACCCGCTCATGGGACTAGCCTCAATGAGCAGTTCTTC
size: -; D: -; V: TRBV5-4; J: TRBJ1-1; CDR3: CASSLDPPQQGGVEAFF; DNA: TGTGCCAGCAGCTTGGATCCACCTCAACAGGGCGGGGTTGAAGCTTTCTTT
size: -; D: TRBD1; V: TRBV27; J: TRBJ2-6; CDR3: CASSLSARGPGANVLTF; DNA: TGTGCCAGCAGTTTATCAGCCAGGGGGCCAGGGGCCAACGTCCTGACTTTC
size: -; D: TRBD2; V: TRBV7-2; J: TRBJ2-2; CDR3: CASSSYRLAGGRLTGELFF; DNA: TGTGCCAGCAGCTCCTACCGACTAGCGGGGGGAAGATTGACCGGGGAGCTGTTTTTT
size: -; D: TRBD1; V: TRBV18; J: TRBJ2-5; CDR3: CASSPLKGTGYRETQYF; DNA: TGTGCCAGCTCACCATTGAAAGGGACAGGGTATCGAGAGACCCAGTACTTC
size: -; D: TRBD2; V: TRBV2; J: TRBJ2-3; CDR3: CASRTSGAYTDTQYF; DNA: TGTGCCAGCAGGACTAGCGGGGCGTACACAGATACGCAGTATTTT